The 18 T cell receptor beta chains in this list originate from one sample, sequenced in a study of T cell changes during pregnancy in multiple sclerosis. Produced via immunoSEQ multiplex PCR; TCRdb's table is partial and in-frame only. In the table there are 65,000 to 80,000 clones, around 94% of which are singletons. This specimen consisted of CD4+ T cells from peripheral blood mononuclear cells, obtained before pregnancy. The receptors derive from a female donor with multiple sclerosis, enrolled in a pregnancy study.

The J gene is TRBJ1-1, the V gene TRBV2; D is possibly TRBD1 (6 bases). CDR1 and CDR2 (germline): SNHLY, FYNNEI. This CDR3 comprises 15 residues. The V end was cut by 5 bases, the J end by 4 bases, with 17 bases between. CDR3 sequence reads: CASSPLTGTPTEAFF. The CDR3 DNA reads as TGTGCCAGCAGTCCCCTTACAGGGACCCCCACTGAAGCTTTCTTT.

The rearrangement links TRBV7-8 to TRBJ2-5; D is undetermined. Trimming removed 5 bases at V and 5 bases at J, with 12 bases between. The CDR3 runs to 13 residues. CDR1 is SGHVS, CDR2 FQNEAQ, per germline. CDR3 amino acids: CASSPTHTETQYF. For the CDR3, the DNA is TGTGCCAGCAGCCCCACCCACACGGAGACCCAGTACTTC.

The genes are TRBV7-2 and TRBJ2-1; D gene ambiguous. The V gene's germline CDR1 is SGHTA and CDR2 FQGNSA. V was clipped by 1 base and J by 7 bases, with 8 bases between them. The CDR3 runs to 13 residues. The CDR3 DNA follows: TGTGCCAGCAGCTTAGTAGTTCCGAATGAGCAGTTCTTC. This gives the protein CASSLVVPNEQFF.

V usage is TRBV27 and J usage is TRBJ2-2; 7 bases line up with TRBD2. The V gene's germline CDR1 is MNHEY and CDR2 SMNVEV (reference sequence). This CDR3 has 16 residues. Unmatched junction bases numbered 13, after V lost 6 bases and J lost 6 bases. The CDR3 DNA reads TGTGCCAGCAGCTGGACCAGGGCGGGAGCTTCCGGGGAGCTGTTTTTT. Protein sequence: CASSWTRAGASGELFF.

The V call is TRBV2, the J call TRBJ1-2, with 7 positions matching TRBD1. The CDR3 extends over 13 amino acids. V was clipped by 7 bases and J by 5 bases; unmatched bases: 7. CDR1 and CDR2 from the germline V gene are SNHLY and FYNNEI. The CDR3 DNA sequence: TGTGCCAGCAATCTAGAACAGGGGTATGGCTACACCTTC. Encoded protein: CASNLEQGYGYTF.

The V and J genes are TRBV5-1 and TRBJ1-2; D is unclear. Trimming left V 0 bases short and J 4 bases short, with 16 bases between. Germline V gene sequence: CDR1 SGHRS, CDR2 YFSETQ. The CDR3 consists of 16 residues. This CDR3 is CASSLDSGGTGYGYTF. The DNA of the CDR3 is TGCGCCAGCAGCTTGGATAGTGGAGGAACGGGCTATGGCTACACCTTC.

V gene TRBV5-1 combines with J gene TRBJ2-7, with a possible D match to TRBD1 (6 bases). The CDR3 runs 13 residues. CDR1 and CDR2 from the germline V gene are SGHRS and YFSETQ. V was cut by 3 bases and J by 0 bases, with 7 bases left in between. The DNA of the CDR3 is TGCGCCAGCAGCTCCAGGGGCTCCTACGAGCAGTACTTC. The encoded protein is CASSSRGSYEQYF.

The chain carries TRBV5-1 and TRBJ2-7; TRBD1 is a possible D gene (6 bases). Germline CDR1 SGHRS, CDR2 YFSETQ. V was trimmed by 4 bases and J by 0 bases, leaving 14 bases between them. The CDR3 runs 15 residues. Here the CDR3 DNA reads TGCGCCAGCAGCCCGGACGGGACAACCTCCTACGAGCAGTACTTC. It encodes CASSPDGTTSYEQYF. Supplemented by reference TRBV5-1 and TRBJ2-7, the full variable domain reads KAGVTQTPRYLIKTRGQQVTLSCSPISGHRSVSWYQQTPGQGLQFLFEYFSETQRNKGNFPGRFSGRQFSNSRSEMNVSTLELGDSALYLCASSPDGTTSYEQYFGPGTRLTVT.

The rearrangement links TRBV5-1 to TRBJ2-2; a weak D match, TRBD2 (5 bases). V dropped 0 bases and J dropped 5 bases, with 11 bases sitting between them. Per the germline V gene, CDR1 is SGHRS and CDR2 is YFSETQ. This CDR3 has 15 residues. CDR3 sequence reads: CASSLAAGSTGELFF. CDR3 nucleotide sequence: TGCGCCAGCAGCTTGGCCGCGGGCTCTACCGGGGAGCTGTTTTTT.

The chain carries TRBV2 and TRBJ1-6, with D possibly TRBD1 on 5 matching bases. This CDR3 region has 16 residues. Germline CDR1 reads SNHLY; CDR2 reads FYNNEI. V lost 3 bases to trimming and J lost 2 bases, with 11 bases between them. Here the CDR3 reads CASSEDTPPYNSPLHF. As DNA, the CDR3 is TGTGCCAGCAGTGAGGACACCCCCCCCTATAATTCACCCCTCCACTTT.

V gene TRBV6-1 combines with J gene TRBJ1-4; no firm D call. Germline values: CDR1 MNHNS, CDR2 SASEGT. The CDR3 extends over 14 amino acids. V lost 6 bases and J 4 bases, leaving 12 bases between the germline ends. The CDR3 region is CASSAGLNNEKLFF. CDR3 DNA: TGTGCCAGCAGCGCCGGACTGAATAATGAAAAACTGTTTTTT.

This chain joins TRBV2 and TRBJ2-1; D possibly corresponds to TRBD2 (6 bases). Germline CDR1 is SNHLY and CDR2 is FYNNEI. V lost 5 bases to trimming and J lost 9 bases, with 14 bases between them. The CDR3 has 13 residues. The CDR3 bases are TGTGCCAGCAGTCCGTGGAGGGAGCCTGAGCAGTTCTTC. It codes for CASSPWREPEQFF.

The rearrangement links TRBV5-1 to TRBJ2-4; 8 bases line up with TRBD1. The germline V gene has CDR1 SGHRS and CDR2 YFSETQ. V was clipped by 4 bases and J by 2 bases; unmatched bases: 14. This CDR3 spans 18 amino acids. CDR3 in amino acids: CASSMLDREERPKNIQYF. In DNA, the CDR3 is TGCGCCAGCAGCATGCTGGACAGGGAAGAGAGGCCCAAAAACATTCAGTACTTC.

V usage is TRBV10-3 and J usage is TRBJ2-2; 10 bases match TRBD2. V shed 0 bases, J shed 3 bases, and the junction held 1 base outside the gene matches. The CDR3 covers 16 residues. Per the germline V gene, CDR1 is ENHRY and CDR2 is SYGVKD. The CDR3 is CAISESLAGDTGELFF. The DNA of the CDR3 is TGTGCCATCAGTGAGTCGCTAGCGGGAGACACCGGGGAGCTGTTTTTT.

This chain uses TRBV6-5 with TRBJ1-2; D possibly corresponds to TRBD1 (6 bases). The CDR3 is 14 residues long. Germline-derived CDR1 and CDR2 are MNHEY and SVGAGI. V dropped 4 bases and J dropped 4 bases, with 13 bases sitting between them. In nucleotides, the CDR3 is TGTGCCAGCAGTTCTACCGGGACAATCTATGGCTACACCTTC. Translated, it gives CASSSTGTIYGYTF.

In this sample, this clone turned up once. CDR3 protein: CASPRLMTGNMNTEAFF. DNA for the CDR3: TGTGCCAGCCCCCGGTTGATGACAGGGAACATGAACACTGAAGCTTTCTTT. The chain links TRBV27 to TRBJ1-1; 7 nucleotides agree with TRBD1. Germline V gene lookup returns CDR1 MNHEY and CDR2 SMNVEV (reference sequence). The CDR3 is 17 amino acids. Germline trimming cut 8 bases from V and 0 bases from J; bases unmatched to any gene: 15.

The V and J genes are TRBV28 and TRBJ1-2, with 8 bases identical to TRBD1. Trimming cost V 8 bases and J 5 bases; bases outside gene matches: 10. The CDR3 loop spans 14 amino acids. Germline V CDR1 and CDR2: MDHEN, SYDVKM. In DNA, the CDR3 is TGTGCCAGCTCCTTTTTTGGACAGGGTTATGGCTACACCTTC. This sequence encodes CASSFFGQGYGYTF.

This rearrangement joins TRBV6-6 to TRBJ1-1, with a tentative D call TRBD1 (5 bases). This CDR3 spans 15 amino acids. The V gene lost 2 bases and the J gene lost 4 bases, with 14 bases spanning the gap. Germline-derived CDR1 and CDR2 are MNHNY and SVGAGI (reference sequence). For the CDR3, the DNA is TGTGCCAGCAGTTACGCGCAGCAGGGAGGCACTGAAGCTTTCTTT. Its protein product is CASSYAQQGGTEAFF.